This entry lists 10 T cell receptor beta chains sequenced from one sample in a study of CD8 T cells in Susac syndrome. The RNA input was roughly 0.45 to 1 ug, and it was reverse transcribed with random hexamers. MiXCR, applied by TCRdb to the immunoSEQ multiplex PCR reads, yields one record per CDR3 protein. The sample lists about 280,000 distinct CDR3 sequences; about 88% were seen once. Sample: CD8+ T cells from PBMCs. The receptors here all came from a human donor with multiple sclerosis.

The rearrangement joins TRBV12-5 to TRBJ2-3, with no clear D. This CDR3 spans 12 amino acids. V was pared by 3 bases and J by 1 base, with 2 bases between. Germline V CDR1 and CDR2: LGHNT, FRNRAP. DNA of the CDR3: TGTGCTAGTGGTTTCCGCACAGATACGCAGTATTTT. Its translation is CASGFRTDTQYF.

The CDR3 DNA sequence: TGTGCTAGTGGTTTGAGCGCGGGAGCCCACGAGCAGTACTTC. Translated: CASGLSAGAHEQYF. The V gene is TRBV12-5, the J gene TRBJ2-7; 7 bases agree with TRBD2. V trimming: 2 bases; J trimming: 5 bases; junction bases outside the gene matches: 6. There are 14 residues in the CDR3. Germline V gene sequence: CDR1 LGHNT, CDR2 FRNRAP.

V usage is TRBV29-1 and J usage is TRBJ2-1, with 8 nucleotides matching TRBD2. The CDR3 length is 14 residues. Germline V CDR1 and CDR2: SQVTM, ANQGSEA. V lost 2 bases to trimming and J lost 7 bases; unmatched junction nucleotides: 7. CDR3 in amino acids: CSVERVGRGNEQFF. In nucleotides, the CDR3 is TGCAGCGTTGAAAGGGTCGGGAGGGGAAATGAGCAGTTCTTC.

The V gene is TRBV29-1, the J gene TRBJ2-7; D remains unclear. The V end lost 2 bases, the J end lost 1 base, and 12 bases lay between the germline ends. CDR1 is SQVTM and CDR2 is ANQGSEA in the germline V gene. The CDR3 has 14 amino acids. The CDR3 protein is CSVESGKESYEQYF. Written as DNA, the CDR3 is TGCAGCGTTGAATCAGGAAAAGAGTCCTACGAGCAGTACTTC.

This clonotype is a singleton in its sample. The V gene is TRBV10-3, the J gene TRBJ2-3; possible D gene TRBD2, 5 bases. The germline V and J ends were trimmed by 0 bases and 3 bases, with 16 bases remaining between them. CDR1 ENHRY and CDR2 SYGVKD come from the germline V gene. The CDR3 runs 17 residues. CDR3 loop: CAISESIQRTGTDTQYF. In DNA form, the CDR3 reads TGTGCCATCAGTGAGTCGATCCAGCGGACCGGTACAGATACGCAGTATTTT.

This clonotype was recorded only once. The chain joins TRBV27 to TRBJ2-1; 7 bases are shared with TRBD2. The CDR3 contains 16 residues. Germline CDR1 MNHEY, CDR2 SMNVEV (reference sequence). V was clipped by 2 bases and J by 8 bases; unmatched bases: 12. Here the CDR3 DNA reads TGTGCCAGCAGTTTAGTCCCCGTCCGGGAGGAGGATGAGCAGTTCTTC. This translates into CASSLVPVREEDEQFF.

The chain is built from TRBV7-6 and TRBJ2-1, with 8 nucleotides matching TRBD1. V trimming: 6 bases; J trimming: 5 bases; junction bases outside the gene matches: 12. CDR1 and CDR2 (germline): SGHVS, FNYEAQ. The CDR3 runs 16 residues. The CDR3, as DNA: TGTGCCAGCAGTTCCCCGGACAGGGTCTTGGACAATGAGCAGTTCTTC. The encoded protein is CASSSPDRVLDNEQFF.

CDR3 DNA: TGTGCCAGCAGCTTAGCGGAACGGGAACACCCGCTTAACTATGGCTACACCTTC. This translates into CASSLAEREHPLNYGYTF. The gene calls are TRBV7-8 and TRBJ1-2; D gene ambiguous. CDR3 length: 18 residues. V lost 0 bases to trimming and J lost 1 base, with 18 bases between them. CDR1 is SGHVS, CDR2 FQNEAQ, per germline.

The chain links TRBV11-2 to TRBJ2-7, with 8 nucleotides matching TRBD2. The CDR3 has 17 amino acids. Trimming removed 2 bases from V and 6 bases from J; junction bases left unmatched: 15. Per germline, CDR1 SGHAT and CDR2 FQNNGV. Written as DNA, the CDR3 is TGTGCCAGCAGCTTAAAGTGGCTAGCGGGTCTCGGGTCCGAGCAGTACTTC. This codes for CASSLKWLAGLGSEQYF.

This clonotype was found once. The J gene is TRBJ2-5, the V gene TRBV9, with 8 bases fitting TRBD1. The junction had 18 bases not matched to a gene; V was cut back by 4 bases and J by 4 bases. This CDR3 is built from 18 residues. Germline CDR1 and CDR2: SGDLS and YYNGEE. The CDR3 sequence is CASSPALGRTGGRETQYF. In nucleotides, the CDR3 is TGTGCCAGCAGCCCAGCCCTTGGACGTACAGGGGGTAGAGAGACCCAGTACTTC.